This record concerns one T cell receptor beta chain sequence. Its specificity is not known. The assay covered 95,000 to 100,000 TCR templates per sample. The data were produced by immunoSEQ multiplex PCR, yet TCRdb's version contains in-frame clones alone and is incomplete. The sample lists 90,000 to 140,000 clones; 85% to 95% were seen once. The sample comes from a study of siplizumab effects on memory and regulatory T cells. Study-wide results and limits: The diversity of naive T cells seemed greater than that of memory cells, and their alloresponse contribution seemed major. The study found that mappable alloreactive CD4+ clones averaged nearly 70% Treg-derived with siplizumab and around 30% in controls. With siplizumab, cumulative frequency of CD4+ memory-derived alloreactive sequences dropped significantly.

The CDR3 length is 16 residues. Germline V gene lookup returns CDR1 MGHRA and CDR2 YSYEKL. V was trimmed by 1 base and J by 1 base, leaving 14 bases between them. V and J are TRBV4-1 and TRBJ2-7; D not certain. Sequencing was carried out using CD4+ T cells sorted from blood. This receptor was identified in a human donor in good health. The CDR3 loop is CASSQGGFSSSYEQYF. In DNA, the CDR3 is TGCGCCAGCAGCCAAGGGGGATTCTCGTCGTCCTACGAGCAGTACTTC.